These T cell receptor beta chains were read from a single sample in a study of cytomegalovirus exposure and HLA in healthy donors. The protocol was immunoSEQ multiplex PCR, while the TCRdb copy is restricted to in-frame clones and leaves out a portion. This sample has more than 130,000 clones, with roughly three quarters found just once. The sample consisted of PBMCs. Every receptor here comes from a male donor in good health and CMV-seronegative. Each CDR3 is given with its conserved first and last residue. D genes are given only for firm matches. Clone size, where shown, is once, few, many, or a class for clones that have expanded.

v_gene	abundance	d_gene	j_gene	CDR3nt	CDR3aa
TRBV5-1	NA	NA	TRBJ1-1	TGCGCCAGCAGCTTGTTGCTAATGTCGGGGGGGCGTGATCAAGCTTTCTTT	CASSLLLMSGGRDQAFF
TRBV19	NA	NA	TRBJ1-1	TGTGCCAGTAGCCCTTTTCAGGGGAGTACTGAAGCTTTCTTT	CASSPFQGSTEAFF
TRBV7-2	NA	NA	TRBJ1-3	TGTGCCAGCAGCTTAGATCAGGGGAGACGTCTATATTTT	CASSLDQGRRLYF
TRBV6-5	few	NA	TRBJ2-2	TGTGCCACCCAAGGAGGGGCGAACACCGGGGAGCTGTTTTTT	CATQGGANTGELFF
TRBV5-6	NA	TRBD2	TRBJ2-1	TGTGCCAGCAGCTTAAAAGCGGGGGACAATGAGCAGTTCTTC	CASSLKAGDNEQFF
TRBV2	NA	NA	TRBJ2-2	TGTGCCAGCAAAATCATGGAGGGGCCGAACACCGGGGAGCTGTTTTTT	CASKIMEGPNTGELFF
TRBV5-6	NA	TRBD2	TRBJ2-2	TGTGCCAGCAGTTCTTGGGCTAGCGGGACCGGGGAGCTGTTTTTT	CASSSWASGTGELFF
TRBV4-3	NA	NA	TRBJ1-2	TGCGCCAGCAGCCAAGAATCCGACAGAAACTATGGCTACACCTTC	CASSQESDRNYGYTF
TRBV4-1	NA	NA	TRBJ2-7	TGCGCCAGCGGCCAAGATCCAGGATACTCCTACGAGCAGTACTTC	CASGQDPGYSYEQYF
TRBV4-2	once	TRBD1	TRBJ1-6	TGTGCCAGCAGCCAAGAAGGACCGGGACAGAATTCACCCCTCCACTTT	CASSQEGPGQNSPLHF
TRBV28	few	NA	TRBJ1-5	TGTGCCAGCAGTTTCGGTGAGGGAATCAATCAGCCCCAGCATTTT	CASSFGEGINQPQHF